Given below is one T cell receptor (beta chain) in context. Its antigen target is currently unknown. No clone much larger than this one lies a single base away; base qualities are absent. The data belong to a study of long-term antiretroviral therapy in people with HIV (dated by TCRdb to the early 2020s). Context from the whole study: The earliest samples were collected approximately a decade before the 2015 WHO recommendation for immediate ART, a period when ART was typically delayed until CD4 counts fell. No cross-contamination during QIAcube processing was shown when test extractions of a monoclonal T-cell line were performed alongside 33 polyclonal samples. A retrospective serial study tested whether changes in peripheral blood TRB repertoire composition and diversity were associated with ART initiation and durable HIV suppression. The cohort contributed 150 to 200 cryopreserved PBMC samples from a few dozen adults with confirmed HIV infection, collected serially over a mean of around six years (range 1-12). About 40% of the roughly 30 participants with HIV were female.

Sequencing of the TRB variable region was done with the immunoSEQ hsTCRB v3.0 assay at survey level resolution. A depth of about 40,000-50,000 T-cell genomes per sample was targeted for TRB sequencing. Pooled TRB libraries were sequenced on an Illumina MiSeq with a v3 150-cycle kit. The published analysis was carried out like this. Repertoire analysis was performed in R inside a reproducible Nextflow workflow that covered QC, data transformation and analysis. LymphoSeq2, an R package for exploring AIRR-Seq data, was used to implement custom analyses. After excluding a few samples that yielded fewer than 5000 total TRB sequences, 188 HIV repertoires remained for analysis. Among the 180 to 200 retained HIV repertoires, 55 to 65 were collected before ART initiation and about 130 were collected after ART initiation. Repertoires were downsampled to 5000 TRB nucleotide sequences, and summary statistics were averaged over 100 downsampling iterations. Only TRB sequences with CDR3 regions of at least seven amino acids were retained for analysis. Two measures captured diversity: a Shannon entropy-derived clonality score and the Gini coefficient. In repertoire networks, the top 5000 CDR3 amino acid sequences were linked whenever an edit distance of one separated two sequences. For TRB CDR3 amino acid sequences, antigen specificity groups and MHC restriction were predicted with GLIPH2. Known CMV, EBV, HIV or tissue antigen associations were flagged by matching CDR3 amino acid sequences against VDJdb and McPAS-TCR. Pre-ART, post-ART and control groups were compared with Wilcoxon signed-rank tests and Holm-Bonferroni correction. TCRdb retrieved this table from immuneACCESS and kept in-frame rearrangements only. Not all clones are present; in checked studies, unresolved V genes account for under half, and no reason is known for the remainder. The DNA was the basis for D and trimming; V, J and clone size are from that table. The table for this sample lists fewer than 45,000 clones; roughly four fifths of them were counted only once. The ten largest clones capture approximately 14% of the sample.

Participants were included only if at least one PBMC sample before ART initiation and at least two post-ART samples were available. Every participant with HIV received treatment in the United States of America. Cryopreserved samples of about 0.9-11 million PBMC were thawed and washed before DNA extraction. At the time of the earliest PBMC sample, participants with HIV were aged between roughly 20 and 55 years. Each participant contributed PBMC samples from 1-4 timepoints before ART initiation and 2-8 timepoints after ART initiation, with a median of 7 samples. For every participant, serial HIV viral load, CD4+ T-cell count, ART history and demographic data were obtained. Genomic DNA was extracted from unsorted PBMC with a Qiagen kit on a QIAcube, with processing performed in batches of 12 samples. The research as a whole found: Narrower CDR3 length ranges were observed in HIV repertoires than in controls, and an antigen-experienced repertoire with only a slight naive shift after ART was suggested by the network structure. Because PBMC availability was limited, only the TCR beta chain was sequenced, with no alpha chain pairing. Samples dated from the mid-2000s to the late 2010s, and the ART regimens used may be less effective than current ones. Expanded TRB clones identified before ART initiation dominated the repertoire at all time points, although this dominance fluctuated and declined in many PLHIV after ART. Because cell numbers in pre-ART samples were limited, unsorted PBMC were profiled instead of sorted CD4+ and CD8+ T cells. No data were available on ART adherence, viral resistance or therapy changes, limiting inferences about post-ART repertoire changes. ART initiation was associated with a significant increase in TRB diversity, but diversity stayed significantly below transplant donor controls even after long-term ART.

The CDR1 and CDR2 encoded by the germline V gene are SGHRS and YFSETQ. After removal of 3 bases from V and 3 bases from J, the junction retains 11 bases not matched to a gene. Including the terminal cysteine and phenylalanine, the CDR3 comprises 16 residues. The DNA shown is the 48-base CDR3, in frame from base 1. Sequenced material: unsorted PBMCs, taken 0.3 years after starting antiretroviral therapy. This clonotype originated in a young man with HIV. Here the chain combines TRBV5-1 and TRBJ2-7; TRBD2 agrees with 8 junctional bases. The nucleotide sequence reads as follows: TGCGCCAGCAGCTACAAAGGACTAGCCCCCATCTACGAGCAGTACTTC. It is translated as CASSYKGLAPIYEQYF.